What follows are 3 T cell receptor beta chains derived from one specimen sequenced in a study of blood T cell repertoires in COVID-19 (dated by TCRdb to 2020 to 2021). The library was prepared using the immunoSEQ multiplex PCR assay. Entries here come from immuneACCESS through TCRdb and include only in-frame sequences with V and J called. Some clones fail to appear in such tables; in the studies checked, an unresolved V gene covers under half of the shortfall, and the cause of the remainder is unknown. In all, the sample holds a few hundred thousand clones, and approximately 89% of those were seen once. Jointly, the top ten make up under 15% of the sample. What was sequenced was peripheral blood. These receptors came from a woman aged 55-69 years with acute or convalescent COVID-19.

This chain connects TRBV6-5 to TRBJ1-2, with 9 bases aligning to TRBD1. Per germline, CDR1 MNHEY and CDR2 SVGAGI. V dropped 4 bases and J dropped 8; count of bases not matched to a gene: 14. CDR3 length equals 16 residues. The CDR3 DNA follows: TGTGCCAGCAGTTTTAATCCGGGACAGGGAGCAAGCGGCTACACCTTC. Translation gives CASSFNPGQGASGYTF.

This chain links TRBV15 with TRBJ2-3, with TRBD2 matching 8 bases. There are 17 residues in the CDR3. Germline CDR1 reads LNHNV; CDR2 reads YYDKDF (reference sequence). Trimming took 5 bases from V and 5 from J; bases not matched to a gene: 15. The chain's CDR3 is CATSSEGAGAWEDTQYF. The CDR3 DNA sequence: TGTGCCACCAGCTCTGAGGGAGCGGGAGCCTGGGAAGATACGCAGTATTTT.

This chain connects TRBV7-9 to TRBJ2-2, with a tentative D call TRBD1 (6 bases). The CDR3 is 16 residues long. The V and J ends lost 0 bases and 4 bases respectively, with 12 bases between them. The germline V gene has CDR1 SEHNR and CDR2 FQNEAQ (reference sequence). The CDR3 DNA follows: TGTGCCAGCAGCTTAGCAACCGGCAGGGGCACCGGGGAGCTGTTTTTT. It is translated as CASSLATGRGTGELFF.